This TCR beta chain derives from a study of PD-L1 blockade in urothelial cancer (TCRdb year 2017). In the study overall: Therapy was started around 2014 for all patients, and atezolizumab 1,200 mg was administered intravenously every 3 weeks. Pretreatment tumor samples, along with matched peripheral blood serially collected before and after atezolizumab treatment, were subjected to TCR sequencing. An exploratory multi-omic analysis was conducted of the somatic, immune and clinical correlates of response to PD-L1 blockade with atezolizumab in urothelial cancer. In the same patients who had TCR sequencing, pretreatment tumors also underwent whole exome sequencing and RNA sequencing. Blood samples were analyzed at two time points: 3 weeks after treatment start (second dose) and 6 weeks after treatment start. Blood samples yielded a median of around 130,000 T cells and around 83,000 unique TCRs, with median clonality about 0.08. About 90% of the roughly 29 patients were identified as males with urothelial cancer of bladder origin, and a prior smoking history was reported by 18 of 29 patients. Patients had an ECOG performance status of 0 or 1 and had received between 0 and 3 prior chemotherapy regimens. Twenty-nine patients had pretreatment blood TCR-seq, some 25 had at least one posttreatment blood collection, and some 25 had tumor TCR-seq. Durable clinical benefit was achieved by nine patients but not by the remaining 20. Durable clinical benefit was defined as a progression-free survival longer than 6 months, and TCR features were additionally tested against progression-free survival and overall survival. Beyond this particular receptor, the publication reports: A pretreatment peripheral blood TCR clonality below the median was linked to improved progression-free and overall survival. Because the sample size was small (n of about 30) and many exploratory analyses were performed, the results are intended to be hypothesis-generating. Greater expansion of tumor-associated TCR clones in peripheral blood 3 weeks after the start of treatment was observed in patients with durable benefit (n of about 20, p = 0.022).

Synthetic TCR analog templates were spiked into each PCR to estimate absolute template abundance from read counts. The immunoSEQ assay used bias-controlled V and J gene primers to amplify TCRbeta CDR3 regions from genomic DNA. Sequencing of rearranged TCRbeta segments was done at approximately 20X coverage. In the source study's methods: Clustering was used to correct sequencing errors, and CDR3s were annotated against IMGT so that V, D and J genes could be assigned. Downstream analyses used only productive TCRbeta rearrangements and left out out-of-frame or stop-codon sequences. Clonality was calculated as one minus the Shannon entropy normalized by the log of the number of unique productive sequences. Fisher's exact test with Benjamini-Hochberg correction, using a cutoff of adjusted p below 0.01, was how clones that differed between time points or between blood and tumor were identified. Here the immuneACCESS table is served through TCRdb, limited to in-frame sequences with V and J called. Missing clones are a known gap in these copies; in checked studies unresolved V genes cover under half, and the rest lacks a known reason. That table is the source of V, J and clone size, and D and trimming were worked out from the DNA. This sample comprises around 66,000 clones, around nine tenths of them detected only once. The ten largest account for 11% of the sample.

The germline V gene (reference sequence) sets CDR1 to SEHNR and CDR2 to FQNEAQ. V lost 6 bases and J lost 7 bases; the stretch between them is 12 bases long. The CDR3 goes from the cysteine to the phenylalanine over 12 residues. Left in the record is the CDR3 DNA by itself, 36 bases read in frame from the first base. Comment on this clone: Which antigen it targets is not known. The input lacks base qualities; no much larger clone sits a single base away.

Explained via the paper, the time point label denotes: peripheral blood 6 weeks after treatment start. The cohort comprised 30 or so patients with locally advanced or metastatic urothelial carcinoma treated at Memorial Sloan Kettering on a trial protocol. Peripheral blood mononuclear cells were collected pretreatment and during treatment, at between 1 and 8 total time points per patient. The Qiagen DNeasy Blood extraction kit was used to purify genomic DNA from total PBMCs and from tumor samples. PBMCs were collected pretreatment and during treatment, and were isolated and stored as previously described.

This receptor was identified in a man in his 60s with urothelial cancer. This sample comprised PBMCs, obtained around atezolizumab (anti-PD-L1) treatment. The chain is made from TRBV7-9 and TRBJ2-5, and the D gene may be TRBD1, 6 bases matching. For the CDR3, the sequence is CASSMDRGTQYF. DNA sequence: TGTGCCAGCAGTATGGACAGAGGGACCCAGTACTTC.